This TCR beta chain was obtained from a study of blood T cell repertoires in COVID-19. Study summary: Specimens from acute and convalescent COVID-19 originated in the United States, Italy and Spain. Sources were T cells, B-cell-depleted T cells, or PBMCs; the material itself was cDNA or gDNA.

In germline, CDR1 is MNHNS, CDR2 SASEGT. Trimming took off 3 bases at V and 1 base at J, with 21 bases between the two ends. This CDR3 has 18 residues. Per the study methods: Quantification of nucleated cells was approximated via reference gene primer amplification. Sequencing was performed with immunoSEQ multiplex PCR; in TCRdb, only in-frame clones are kept and a portion is missing. V and J calls and clone size are as listed in that table; D and trimming were resolved from the DNA. This sample has around 58,000 clones, with approximately 78% found just once. Those who participated ranged in age from about 18 to 89 years and resided in about two dozen US areas.

The TCR originated in a woman aged 40 to 50 with acute COVID-19. Source material: PBMCs or T cells enriched from blood (not recorded which). This rearrangement joins TRBV6-1 to TRBJ2-5; possible D gene TRBD2, 6 bases. CDR3 region: CASSDPRDSATLQETQYF. DNA for the CDR3: TGTGCCAGCAGTGACCCCCGGGACTCCGCTACCCTCCAAGAGACCCAGTACTTC.